The rows below give T cell receptor beta chains drawn from one sample of a study of blood T cell repertoires in COVID-19. The table came from immunoSEQ multiplex PCR; TCRdb's copy has only in-frame clones and leaves some out. The sample gives some 240,000 clones, around 85% of which show up once; 2% to 3% is in the top ten. What was sequenced was peripheral blood. These receptors were taken from a woman aged 70-85 years with COVID-19, enrolled during active disease. Each CDR3 is given with its conserved first and last residue. A D gene is named only where the DNA matches it firmly. Size values are once, few and many counts, or a class for expanded clones, and some rows have none.

d_call | j_call | v_call | clone_size | cdr3_aa | cdr3_nt
TRBD2 | TRBJ2-5 | TRBV7-2 | NA | CASSLRTSAGGTQYF | TGTGCCAGCAGCTTAAGGACTAGCGCCGGGGGGACCCAGTACTTC
TRBD1 | TRBJ2-5 | TRBV28 | NA | CASRYRGEETQYF | TGTGCCAGCAGGTACAGGGGGGAAGAGACCCAGTACTTC
TRBD1 | TRBJ1-1 | TRBV6-6 | NA | CASSYSLAGGTEAFF | TGTGCCAGCAGTTACTCGCTGGCAGGGGGCACTGAAGCTTTCTTT
NA | TRBJ1-5 | TRBV7-2 | NA | CASSTPGQPQHF | TGTGCCAGCAGTACCCCGGGTCAGCCCCAGCATTTT
NA | TRBJ2-7 | TRBV12-3/TRBV12-4 | NA | CASSSRSGAEQYF | TGTGCCAGCAGTTCTCGATCAGGCGCCGAGCAGTACTTC
NA | TRBJ1-1 | TRBV18 | NA | CASSGSDREAFF | TGTGCCAGCTCGGGCTCCGATAGAGAAGCTTTCTTT
NA | TRBJ1-4 | TRBV19 | NA | CASSIGRGDQEKLFF | TGTGCCAGTAGTATTGGTCGCGGGGACCAGGAAAAACTGTTTTTT
NA | TRBJ2-7 | TRBV19 | NA | CASSQGPGYYEQYF | TGTGCCAGTAGCCAGGGTCCCGGATACTACGAGCAGTACTTC
NA | TRBJ2-3 | TRBV5-1 | NA | CASSLGDTQYF | TGCGCCAGCAGCCTCGGAGATACGCAGTATTTT
NA | TRBJ1-5 | TRBV19 | NA | CASSIGHGDFQPQHF | TGTGCCAGTAGTATTGGTCACGGGGATTTTCAGCCCCAGCATTTT
NA | TRBJ1-2 | TRBV6-1 | once | CASSDGIPSYGYTF | TGTGCCAGCAGTGACGGGATTCCATCCTATGGCTACACCTTC
TRBD2 | TRBJ2-3 | TRBV6-4 | NA | CASSLLAGGSDTQYF | TGTGCCAGCAGTCTCCTAGCGGGGGGATCAGATACGCAGTATTTT